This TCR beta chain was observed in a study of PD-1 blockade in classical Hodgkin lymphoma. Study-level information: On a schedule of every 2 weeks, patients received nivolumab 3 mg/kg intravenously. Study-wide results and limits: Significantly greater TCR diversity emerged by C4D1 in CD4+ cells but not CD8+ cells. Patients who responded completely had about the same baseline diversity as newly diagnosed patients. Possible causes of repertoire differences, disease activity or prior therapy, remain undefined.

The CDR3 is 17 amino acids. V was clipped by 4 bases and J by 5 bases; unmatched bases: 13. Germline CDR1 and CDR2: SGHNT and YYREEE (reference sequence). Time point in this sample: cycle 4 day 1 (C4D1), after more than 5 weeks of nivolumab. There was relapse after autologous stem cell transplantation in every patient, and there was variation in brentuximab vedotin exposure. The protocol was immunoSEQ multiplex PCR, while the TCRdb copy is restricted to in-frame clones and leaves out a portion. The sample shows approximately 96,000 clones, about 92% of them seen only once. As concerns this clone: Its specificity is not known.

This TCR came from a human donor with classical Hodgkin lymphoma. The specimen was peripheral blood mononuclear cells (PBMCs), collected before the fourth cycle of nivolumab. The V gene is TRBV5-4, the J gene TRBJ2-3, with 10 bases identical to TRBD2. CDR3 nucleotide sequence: TGTGCCAGCAGCCCCCCTACCCTAGCGGGAGCTAGAGATACGCAGTATTTT. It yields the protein CASSPPTLAGARDTQYF.